This T cell receptor (beta chain) was identified during a study of blood T cell repertoires in COVID-19. The CDR3 loop spans 17 amino acids. CDR1 SGDLS and CDR2 YYNGEE come from the germline V gene. The trim removed 0 bases at V and 2 bases at J, leaving 6 bases unmatched. The protocol was immunoSEQ multiplex PCR, while the TCRdb copy is restricted to in-frame clones and leaves out a portion. Seen here are 400,000 to 450,000 clones, 70% to 90% observed once, and the top ten hold roughly 13%. The TCR was taken from a woman in her 50s with COVID-19, enrolled during active disease. Sample: peripheral blood. This sequence joins TRBV9 and TRBJ2-3; TRBD2 matches at 10 bases. This chain's CDR3 is CASSVGDSGGPTDTQYF. The CDR3 DNA follows: TGTGCCAGCAGCGTAGGAGATAGCGGGGGGCCCACAGATACGCAGTATTTT.